The source of this TCR beta chain is a study of response to subunit inactivated influenza vaccine (dated by TCRdb to between 2018 and 2020). Context from the whole study: Deep quantitative T cell receptor repertoire profiling was used in the study to track responses to a trivalent subunit inactivated influenza vaccine.

As encoded in the germline V gene (reference sequence), CDR1 is LNHNV while CDR2 is YYDKDF. The V and J ends are trimmed by 0 bases and 1 base, leaving 7 bases between them. The CDR3 sequence holds 15 residues, the cysteine and phenylalanine included. Just CDR3 DNA is preserved here, 45 bases in frame from base 1. This clonotype was picked up one time. Its antigen is still unknown. One base away there is no much larger clone; base qualities are not given. A single read constitutes weak evidence. Library prep was done by RT-PCR. The sequencer listed for this sample is Illumina HiSeq 2500. TCRdb trimmed the raw reads at Q25, called clones with MiXCR and kept productive beta chains. Every distinct CDR3 protein forms one entry, paired with its most common genes and DNA. This sample comprises about 700,000 distinct CDR3 sequences, approximately 15% of them detected only once. The ten largest make up roughly 12% of the sample.

What the authors observed across the whole study: It was suggested by the authors that each seasonal influenza vaccination may recruit only a limited number of new T cells.

The sequence derives from a man aged 50 to 59 who received an inactivated influenza vaccine. Donor details come from another sample of the same person, matched by shared clones. This chain is built from TRBV15 and TRBJ1-5, with a tentative D gene TRBD1 over 5 matching bases. Sequences were derived from PBMCs from blood, sampled about 12 days after vaccination. CDR3 region: CATSRDAGSNQPQHF. The DNA sequence follows: TGTGCCACCAGCAGAGACGCAGGGAGCAATCAGCCCCAGCATTTT. This CDR3, with the reference TRBV15 and TRBJ1-5 proteins standing in past its ends, gives the full variable domain DAMVIQNPRYQVTQFGKPVTLSCSQTLNHNVMYWYQQKSSQAPKLLFHYYDKDFNNEADTPDNFQSRRPNTSFCFLDIRSPGLGDTAMYLCATSRDAGSNQPQHFGDGTRLSIL.